The entry below gives a single T cell receptor (beta chain) sequence along with its context. The sample originates from a study of blood T cell repertoires in COVID-19. Sequenced by immunoSEQ multiplex PCR; TCRdb stores in-frame clones only, minus some. The table has 200,000 or so clones, under 90% seen once. This CDR3 contains 13 residues. CDR1 and CDR2 from the germline V gene are MDHEN and SYDVKM. V gave up 3 bases and J gave up 8 bases; unmatched junction bases: 6. This TCR was sampled from a woman aged 50 to 60 who had been exposed to COVID-19. The V and J genes are TRBV28 and TRBJ1-2; 7 nucleotides match TRBD1. The sample consisted of PBMCs or T cells enriched from blood (not recorded which). CDR3 in amino acids: CASSFIGRGGYTF. The CDR3 nucleotides are TGTGCCAGCAGTTTTATCGGCAGGGGGGGCTACACCTTC.